This TCR beta chain was obtained from a study of T cells after yellow fever vaccination. Germline CDR1 reads SNHLY; CDR2 reads FYNNEI. V gave up 7 bases and J gave up 7 bases; unmatched junction bases: 4. The CDR3 sequence is 11 residues long. Notes on the study in general: The booster saw the reappearance of most primary-vaccination clones (more than 95% CD4, 80% to 90% CD8). Compared with primary, the secondary response was weaker and peaked at day 5, not 15.

This clonotype has just a few counts. Its antigen is still unknown. One entry per CDR3 protein results from TCRdb running MiXCR on the 5' RACE reads. The sample records under 600,000 distinct CDR3 sequences, roughly 12% being singletons. This specimen was PBMCs, taken on the day of the yellow fever booster vaccination. The clonotype originates from a man aged 25-45 years who received the YFV17D yellow fever vaccine. This sequence joins TRBV2 and TRBJ2-7; 7 bases are a match to TRBD1. The CDR3 DNA reads TGTGCCAGCACCAGGACAGGAGAGCAGTACTTC. Translating gives CASTRTGEQYF.